This passage covers 12 T cell receptor beta chains from one sample sequenced in a study of T-cell memory formation after mild COVID-19. TCRdb re-analysed the 5' RACE reads in MiXCR, keeping a single row per CDR3 protein. This sample yields roughly 130,000 distinct CDR3 sequences, of which over 15% are seen a single time; 4% to 6% belongs to the top ten. Source material: PBMCs or a T cell subset sorted from them (not recorded which). The source is a man aged 18 to 29 who had mild COVID-19 (a few samples of this study predate the infection). Cell type and time point are not known.

V usage is TRBV21-1 and J usage is TRBJ1-6; the table names TRBD1, a call not compared with the DNA. TRBV21-1 is assigned pseudogene status. This CDR3 is 16 amino acids long. The CDR3 sequence is CASSKVIGQVDSPLHF. In DNA, the CDR3 is TGTGCCAGCAGCAAAGTGATTGGACAGGTGGATTCACCCCTCCACTTT.

This clonotype was counted many times. The rearrangement uses TRBV12-3 or TRBV12-4 and TRBJ1-2; no definite D call. This CDR3 is 12 amino acids long. Trimming removed 5 bases from V and 5 bases from J, with 9 bases in between. As DNA, the CDR3 is TGTGCCAGCAGTGACAACGGATATGGCTACACCTTC. Protein: CASSDNGYGYTF.

V gene TRBV7-2 combines with J gene TRBJ1-5; D remains ambiguous. In germline, CDR1 is SGHTA, CDR2 FQGNSA. This CDR3 spans 16 amino acids. The germline V and J ends were trimmed by 4 bases and 7 bases, with 20 bases remaining between them. The CDR3 DNA reads as TGTGCCAGCAGCTCCCAGGCGTACGGGGTTGGACAGCCCCAGCATTTT. Amino acid sequence: CASSSQAYGVGQPQHF. Full variable domain (outside the CDR3, taken from reference TRBV7-2 and TRBJ1-5): GAGVSQSPSNKVTEKGKDVELRCDPISGHTALYWYRQSLGQGLEFLIYFQGNSAPDKSGLPSDRFSAERTGGSVSTLTIQRTQQEDSAVYLCASSSQAYGVGQPQHFGDGTRLSIL.

This chain uses TRBV11-2 with TRBJ2-2, with D possibly being TRBD1 (5 bases). Germline CDR1 SGHAT, CDR2 FQNNGV. The V gene lost 1 base and the J gene lost 4 bases, with 19 bases spanning the gap. There are 18 residues in the CDR3. The CDR3 reads CASSLGHRRANGTGELFF. The CDR3 nucleotides are TGTGCCAGCAGCTTAGGTCATCGCAGGGCAAACGGCACCGGGGAGCTGTTTTTT.

There are a few counts of this clonotype. The rearrangement links TRBV5-1 to TRBJ2-5; tentatively, D is TRBD2 (6 bases). Germline values: CDR1 SGHRS, CDR2 YFSETQ. Trimming stripped 0 bases from V and 2 bases from J, with 14 bases between. The CDR3 is 16 amino acids. CDR3: CASSLAGSGVQETQYF. The CDR3, as DNA: TGCGCCAGCAGCTTGGCAGGGTCGGGGGTACAAGAGACCCAGTACTTC.

This clonotype was seen many times. V and J are TRBV7-6 and TRBJ2-2; perhaps TRBD2 as D (5 bases). The length of the CDR3 is 14 residues. Germline CDR1 reads SGHVS; CDR2 reads FNYEAQ. V lost 1 base to trimming and J lost 5 bases, with 8 bases between them. The CDR3 sequence is CASSLVGETGELFF. The CDR3 DNA sequence: TGTGCCAGCAGCTTAGTCGGGGAAACCGGGGAGCTGTTTTTT.

The V gene is TRBV7-2, the J gene TRBJ2-2, with D possibly TRBD1 on 6 matching bases. Germline V gene data show CDR1 as SGHTA and CDR2 as FQGNSA. The CDR3 has 13 residues. Trimming removed 5 bases at V and 10 bases at J, with 14 bases between. This CDR3 is CASSQGTVQELFF. CDR3 nucleotides: TGTGCCAGCAGCCAGGGGACGGTTCAGGAGCTGTTTTTT. The variable domain in full, completed from reference TRBV7-2 and TRBJ2-2, reads GAGVSQSPSNKVTEKGKDVELRCDPISGHTALYWYRQSLGQGLEFLIYFQGNSAPDKSGLPSDRFSAERTGGSVSTLTIQRTQQEDSAVYLCASSQGTVQELFFGEGSRLTVL.

This clonotype was observed a handful of times. The chain is built from TRBV7-3 and TRBJ1-1; D unclear. V was trimmed by 0 bases and J by 1 base, leaving 9 bases between them. Germline-derived CDR1 and CDR2 are SGHTA and FQGTGA. This CDR3 spans 15 amino acids. CDR3 residues: CASSLTAGGNTEAFF. The CDR3 coding sequence is TGTGCCAGCAGCTTAACGGCAGGAGGGAACACTGAAGCTTTCTTT.

This chain connects TRBV4-2 to TRBJ2-1; perhaps TRBD1 as D (5 bases). The CDR3 totals 17 residues. The V gene lost 0 bases and the J gene lost 0 bases, with 12 bases spanning the gap. CDR1 and CDR2 from the germline V gene are LGHNA and YNFKEQ. This CDR3 reads CASSQDRAGYSYNEQFF. The CDR3 nucleotides are TGTGCCAGCAGCCAAGATCGAGCAGGGTACTCCTACAATGAGCAGTTCTTC.

The chain has TRBV4-2 and TRBJ2-1, with 9 bases that match TRBD2. The length of the CDR3 is 18 residues. CDR1 is LGHNA, CDR2 YNFKEQ, per germline. Unmatched junction bases numbered 18, after V lost 4 bases and J lost 8 bases. CDR3 nucleotides: TGTGCCAGCAGCCGACAGCCCTTGGGCGGGGGGGCCGGGGATGAGCAGTTCTTC. This translates into CASSRQPLGGGAGDEQFF.

This clonotype was found a few times. This chain connects TRBV5-1 to TRBJ2-3; perhaps TRBD1 as D (7 bases). Trimming removed 4 bases from V and 4 bases from J, with 16 bases in between. Germline CDR1 and CDR2: SGHRS and YFSETQ. The CDR3 length is 15 residues. The chain's CDR3 is CASSVSGGIADTQYF. The CDR3, as DNA: TGCGCCAGCAGCGTCTCAGGGGGGATTGCAGATACGCAGTATTTT. Full variable domain (outside the CDR3, taken from reference TRBV5-1 and TRBJ2-3): KAGVTQTPRYLIKTRGQQVTLSCSPISGHRSVSWYQQTPGQGLQFLFEYFSETQRNKGNFPGRFSGRQFSNSRSEMNVSTLELGDSALYLCASSVSGGIADTQYFGPGTRLTVL.

The rearrangement joins TRBV7-2 to TRBJ1-4, with D tentatively TRBD1 (5 bases). Trimming stripped 6 bases from V and 12 bases from J, with 17 bases between. The CDR3 is 13 amino acids. CDR1 is SGHTA, CDR2 FQGNSA, per germline. This CDR3 is CASRYNDGGELFF. In DNA, the CDR3 is TGTGCCAGCAGGTATAACGACGGGGGTGAACTGTTTTTT.